This is a list of T cell receptor beta chains from one sample in a study of control samples from healthy donors and cancer patients. Libraries were prepared by immunoSEQ multiplex PCR; TCRdb keeps only in-frame clonotypes and omits some of them. The table includes around 90,000 clones, about 89% detected once. Sequencing was done on a sample of blood. All receptors derive from a man younger than 40 in good health. The conserved cysteine and the conserved F or W are not part of the CDR3 here. The order of the fields is V gene, CDR3 protein.

TRBV29-1	SVEEGSYTEAF
TRBV9	ASSAQGSGELF
TRBV5-1	ASNPGQGNEQF
TRBV10-1	ASSQGASQPQH
TRBV5-6	ASSLSASGNTIY
TRBV11-2	ASRAGGETQY
TRBV10-3	AIRQPGGGTEAF
TRBV20-1	SASRWDMGPGAF
TRBV6-1	ASSEPSAGGQHGYT
TRBV19	ASSIDGTGTNEQY
TRBV7-2	ASSFPHQETQY
TRBV18	ASSPTSTGSGGGTGELF
TRBV5-1	ASSSTGPFYGYT
TRBV7-8	ASSPRTSGREETQY
TRBV10-3	AIRTNRGGSSGNTIY
TRBV5-4	ASSSLVREENGYT
TRBV6-5	ASSYTLGPGNTIY
TRBV29-1	SVAGNYGYT
TRBV6-6	ASSQLPMEPQH
TRBV5-1	ASNLGGASNNEQF
TRBV6-5	ASRMAGGDYNEQF
TRBV12-3/TRBV12-4	ASSSPQYETQY
TRBV5-4	ASRTGTREKETQY
TRBV5-1	ASSLPKTSGGNEQF
TRBV11-3	ASSGQEGTDTQY
TRBV19	ASSMGTGANTGELF
TRBV7-9	ASSPWDRGGGEAF
TRBV7-9	ASSLRKEGSPLH
TRBV7-9	ASSLEGYYGYT
TRBV27	ASSNRDRASPSTDTQY
TRBV20-1	SASGRGQNEKGDTQY
TRBV9	ASSPRTGEAGT
TRBV5-1	ASSFGDETVSPLH
TRBV20-1	SASALLAGVQETQY
TRBV7-9	ASSPRTGRSIETQY
TRBV30	AWSVLDTQY
TRBV24-1	ATSKTTGGNTEAF
TRBV6-5	ASSLLRAPYGYT
TRBV6-1	ASSDGLAGAHQETQY
TRBV4-1	ASSHVRQGATNEKLF
TRBV10-3	AIRQGFDTDTQY